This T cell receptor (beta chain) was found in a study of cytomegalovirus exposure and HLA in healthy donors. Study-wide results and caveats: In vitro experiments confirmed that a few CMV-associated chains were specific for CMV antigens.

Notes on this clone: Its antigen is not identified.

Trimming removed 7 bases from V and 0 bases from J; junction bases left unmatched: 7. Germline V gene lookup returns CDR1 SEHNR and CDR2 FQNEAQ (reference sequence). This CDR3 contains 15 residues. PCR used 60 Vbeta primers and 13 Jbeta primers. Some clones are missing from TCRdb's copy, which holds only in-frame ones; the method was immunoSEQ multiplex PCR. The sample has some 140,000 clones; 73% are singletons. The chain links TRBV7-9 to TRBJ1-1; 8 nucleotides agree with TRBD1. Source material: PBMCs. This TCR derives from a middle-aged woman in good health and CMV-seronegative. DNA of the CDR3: TGTGCCAGCACCCTATCGACAGGGGTGAACACTGAAGCTTTCTTT. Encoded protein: CASTLSTGVNTEAFF.